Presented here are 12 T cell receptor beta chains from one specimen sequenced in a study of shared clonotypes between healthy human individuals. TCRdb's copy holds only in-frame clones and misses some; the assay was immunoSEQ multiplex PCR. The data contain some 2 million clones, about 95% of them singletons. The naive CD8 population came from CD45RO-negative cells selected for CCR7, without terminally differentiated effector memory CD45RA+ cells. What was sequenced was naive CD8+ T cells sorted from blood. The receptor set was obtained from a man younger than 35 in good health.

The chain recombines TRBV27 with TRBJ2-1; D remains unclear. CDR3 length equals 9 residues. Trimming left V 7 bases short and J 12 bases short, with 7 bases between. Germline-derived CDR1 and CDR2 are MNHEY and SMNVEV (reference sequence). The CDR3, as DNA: TGTGCCAGCACCACCGGGCAGTTCTTC. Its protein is CASTTGQFF.

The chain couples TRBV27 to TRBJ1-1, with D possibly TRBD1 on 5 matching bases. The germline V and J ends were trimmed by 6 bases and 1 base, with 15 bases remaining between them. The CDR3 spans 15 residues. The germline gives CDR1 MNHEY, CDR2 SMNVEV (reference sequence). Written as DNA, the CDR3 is TGTGCCAGCAGATCCTACGTGGGGGGGAACACTGAAGCTTTCTTT. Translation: CASRSYVGGNTEAFF.

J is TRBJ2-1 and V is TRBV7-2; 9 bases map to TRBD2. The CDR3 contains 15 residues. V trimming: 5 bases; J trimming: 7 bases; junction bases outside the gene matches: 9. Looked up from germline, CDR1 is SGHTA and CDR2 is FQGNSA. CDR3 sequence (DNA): TGTGCCAGCAGCCACCAAGCGGGGGGCCGGAATGAGCAGTTCTTC. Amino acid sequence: CASSHQAGGRNEQFF.

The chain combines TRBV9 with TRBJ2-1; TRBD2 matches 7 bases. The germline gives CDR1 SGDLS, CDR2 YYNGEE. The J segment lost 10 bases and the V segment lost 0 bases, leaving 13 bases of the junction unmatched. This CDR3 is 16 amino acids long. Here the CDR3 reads CASSVGLAGHTEEQFF. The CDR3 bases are TGTGCCAGCAGCGTAGGTTTAGCGGGCCATACGGAGGAGCAGTTCTTC.

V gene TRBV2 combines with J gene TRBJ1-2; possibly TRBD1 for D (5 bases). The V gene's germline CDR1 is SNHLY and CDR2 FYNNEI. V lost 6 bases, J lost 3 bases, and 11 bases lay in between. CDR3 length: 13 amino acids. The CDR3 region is CASRDQGDYGYTF. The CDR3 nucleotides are TGTGCCAGCAGAGACCAGGGAGACTATGGCTACACCTTC.

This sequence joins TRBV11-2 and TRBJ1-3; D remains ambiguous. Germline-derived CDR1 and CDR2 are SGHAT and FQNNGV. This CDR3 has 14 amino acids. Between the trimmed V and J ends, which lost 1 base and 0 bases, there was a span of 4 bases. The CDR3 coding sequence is TGTGCCAGCAGCTTAGGGGTCTCTGGAAACACCATATATTTT. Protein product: CASSLGVSGNTIYF.

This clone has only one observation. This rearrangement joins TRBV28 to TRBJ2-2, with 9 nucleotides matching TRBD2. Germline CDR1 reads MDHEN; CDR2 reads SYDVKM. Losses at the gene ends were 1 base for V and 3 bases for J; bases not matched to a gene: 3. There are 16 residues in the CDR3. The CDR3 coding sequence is TGTGCCAGCAGTTTATCAGTAGCGGGGGACACCGGGGAGCTGTTTTTT. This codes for CASSLSVAGDTGELFF.

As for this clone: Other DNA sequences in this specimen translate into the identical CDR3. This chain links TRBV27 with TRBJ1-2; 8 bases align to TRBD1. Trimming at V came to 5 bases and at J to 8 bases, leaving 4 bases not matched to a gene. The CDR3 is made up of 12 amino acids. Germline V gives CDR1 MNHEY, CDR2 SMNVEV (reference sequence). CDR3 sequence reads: CASSPPGGGYTF. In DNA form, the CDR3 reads TGTGCCAGCAGTCCCCCAGGGGGCGGCTACACCTTC.

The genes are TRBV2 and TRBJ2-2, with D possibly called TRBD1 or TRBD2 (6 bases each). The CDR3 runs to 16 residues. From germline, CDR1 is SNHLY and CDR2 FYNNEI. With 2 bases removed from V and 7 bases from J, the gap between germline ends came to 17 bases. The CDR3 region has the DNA TGTGCCAGCAGTGAATCGGGTCCGGAGGGGGACGGGGAGCTGTTTTTT. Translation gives CASSESGPEGDGELFF.

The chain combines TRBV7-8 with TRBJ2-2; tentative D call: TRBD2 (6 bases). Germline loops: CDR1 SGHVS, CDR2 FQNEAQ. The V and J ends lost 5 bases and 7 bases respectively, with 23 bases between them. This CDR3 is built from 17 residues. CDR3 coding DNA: TGTGCCAGCAGCCGCGGGAACGGTCACTGGAACCACGGGGAGCTGTTTTTT. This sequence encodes CASSRGNGHWNHGELFF.

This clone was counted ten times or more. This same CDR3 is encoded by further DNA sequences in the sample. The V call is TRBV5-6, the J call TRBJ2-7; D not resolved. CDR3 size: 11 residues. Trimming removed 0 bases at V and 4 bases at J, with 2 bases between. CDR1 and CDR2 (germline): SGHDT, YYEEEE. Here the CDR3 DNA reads TGTGCCAGCAGCTTGGGGTACGAGCAGTACTTC. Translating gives CASSLGYEQYF.

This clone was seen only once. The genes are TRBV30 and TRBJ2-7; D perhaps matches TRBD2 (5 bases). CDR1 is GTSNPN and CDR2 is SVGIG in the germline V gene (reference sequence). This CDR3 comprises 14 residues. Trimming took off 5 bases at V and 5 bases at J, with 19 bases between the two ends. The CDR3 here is CAWERAGGADEQYF. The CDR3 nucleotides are TGTGCCTGGGAGAGGGCAGGAGGTGCTGACGAGCAGTACTTC.